The rows below give T cell receptor beta chains drawn from one sample of a study of cytomegalovirus exposure and HLA in healthy donors. Repertoires were generated with immunoSEQ multiplex PCR, while TCRdb's copy carries only in-frame clones and drops some. The sample shows 150,000 to 200,000 clones, about 81% of them seen only once. The sample taken for sequencing was PBMCs. These receptor sequences come from a woman aged 25 to 45 in good health and CMV-seronegative. Each CDR3 is given without its conserved first and last residue.

j_call,v_call,cdr3_aa
TRBJ1-2,TRBV6-5,ASSYEGAGGYT
TRBJ2-1,TRBV30,AWGGGGAYNEQF
TRBJ1-1,TRBV7-8,ASSLTTGANTEAF
TRBJ1-1,TRBV7-9,ASSPKGSSNTEAF
TRBJ2-7,TRBV18,ASSEGTGGSYEQY
TRBJ2-1,TRBV7-7,ASSPGTSGGAFNEQF
TRBJ1-1,TRBV7-8,AIGGRYTEAF
TRBJ2-3,TRBV7-3,ASSHTGDTQY
TRBJ1-2,TRBV19,ASIAQGALGAGYT
TRBJ1-6,TRBV19,ASRTDRGNSPLH
TRBJ2-3,TRBV9,ASSVGGGDTQY
TRBJ2-2,TRBV29-1,SAERGVGGSGELF
TRBJ2-1,TRBV5-6,ASSSGGLARYEQF
TRBJ1-1,TRBV28,ASSPPLTEAF
TRBJ1-3,TRBV14,ASSQDGQDSGNTIY
TRBJ2-6,TRBV29-1,SVLGSGANVLT